Below are 14 T cell receptor beta chains sequenced from a single sample in a study of patients and donors after allogeneic stem cell transplantation. Each CDR3 protein is one row after TCRdb ran MiXCR on the RT-PCR reads. The table has about 230,000 distinct CDR3 sequences, 13% to 15% seen once. Sequenced sample: blood, either unsorted or a sorted T cell fraction (not recorded which). Receptor source: a human donor who was either an allogeneic HSCT recipient or a stem cell or donor lymphocyte infusion donor (not recorded which). It is not recorded whose cells these are; they may come from a transplant donor.

This clonotype has a handful of counts. An end of the junction differs from the germline gene, which may be a read error. This chain joins TRBV5-1 and TRBJ2-1, with TRBD1 matching 11 bases. Per germline, CDR1 SGHRS and CDR2 YFSETQ. This CDR3 is built from 15 residues. DNA of the CDR3: TGCGCCAGCAGCTCAGGGACAGGGGGGTACAGTGAGCAGTTCTTC. Translating gives CASSSGTGGYSEQFF.

Details on this clonotype: The germline gene is not matched at one end of the junction; a read error may be the cause. V is TRBV14 and J is TRBJ1-2, with a possible D match to TRBD1 (6 bases). The CDR3 loop spans 15 amino acids. Germline V gives CDR1 SGHDN, CDR2 FVKESK. CDR3 residues: CASSLREGGSGTTAF. CDR3 sequence (DNA): TGTGCCAGCAGCCTCCGGGAAGGGGGATCCGGGACAACCGCCTTC.

The genes are TRBV7-8 and TRBJ1-6; 7 bases match TRBD1. This CDR3 has 13 residues. CDR1 and CDR2 from the germline V gene are SGHVS and FQNEAQ. V was pared by 11 bases and J by 8 bases, with 9 bases of the junction left unmatched. CDR3 sequence reads: CAGGGRGDSPLHF. The CDR3 nucleotides read TGTGCCGGAGGGGGCAGGGGGGATTCACCCCTCCACTTT.

This clonotype has a count of ten or more. The rearrangement joins TRBV12-3 or TRBV12-4 to TRBJ2-1; D is undetermined. The CDR3 totals 10 residues. Trimming took 1 base from V and 10 from J, leaving 2 bases between them. CDR3 DNA: TGTGCCAGCAGTTTAGTAGAGCAGTTCTTC. Its protein is CASSLVEQFF.

This clonotype was seen ten or more times. The J gene is TRBJ1-6, the V gene TRBV12-3 or TRBV12-4; TRBD1 aligns across 10 bases. This CDR3 comprises 14 residues. Losses at the gene ends were 6 bases for V and 7 bases for J; bases not matched to a gene: 3. The CDR3 DNA reads as TGTGCCAGCAGCCCGGGACAGGGGAATTCACCCCTCCACTTT. Protein product: CASSPGQGNSPLHF.

The chain employs TRBV5-1 and TRBJ2-3, with D unclear. Trimming stripped 3 bases from V and 0 bases from J, with 8 bases between. The CDR3 spans 14 residues. Germline V gene sequence: CDR1 SGHRS, CDR2 YFSETQ. The CDR3 region has the DNA TGCGCCAGCAGCTGGCAAGGGAGCACAGATACGCAGTATTTT. Its protein is CASSWQGSTDTQYF.

This clonotype was picked up many times. The genes are TRBV12-3 or TRBV12-4 and TRBJ1-1; 9 bases agree with TRBD1. V lost 6 bases and J lost 5; bases outside the gene matches: 7. CDR3 length: 14 residues. The CDR3 coding sequence is TGTGCCAGCAGCACACAGGGGGCTAGGACTGAAGCTTTCTTT. Encoded protein: CASSTQGARTEAFF.

The chain joins TRBV5-4 to TRBJ2-1; D is possibly TRBD1 or TRBD2 (5 bases each). This CDR3 has 12 residues. Germline CDR1 reads SGHNT; CDR2 reads YYREEE (reference sequence). The germline V and J ends were trimmed by 4 bases and 10 bases, with 12 bases remaining between them. The CDR3 nucleotides are TGTGCCAGCAGCCTCACTAGGGACGAGCAGTTCTTC. It yields the protein CASSLTRDEQFF.

This chain joins TRBV5-1 and TRBJ1-2; a possible D gene is TRBD1 (5 bases). The CDR3 spans 13 residues. Per the germline V gene, CDR1 is SGHRS and CDR2 is YFSETQ. The ends were cut back, 4 bases at V and 2 bases at J, with 9 bases in the middle. This CDR3 reads CASSLQDNYGYTF. The DNA for the CDR3 is TGCGCCAGCAGCCTACAGGACAACTATGGCTACACCTTC.

This clonotype appeared a few times. The chain carries TRBV5-6 and TRBJ2-2; no clear D. Looked up from germline, CDR1 is SGHDT and CDR2 is YYEEEE. This CDR3 spans 15 amino acids. The ends were cut back, 0 bases at V and 3 bases at J, with 9 bases in the middle. The CDR3 is CASSLVSGYTGELFF. The CDR3, as DNA: TGTGCCAGCAGCTTGGTGTCTGGGTACACCGGGGAGCTGTTTTTT.

The V call is TRBV7-2, the J call TRBJ2-7; D ambiguous. The germline V gene has CDR1 SGHTA and CDR2 FQGNSA. Trimming removed 0 bases at V and 4 bases at J, with 10 bases between. The CDR3 covers 14 residues. CDR3 in amino acids: CASSLARSQYEQYF. The CDR3 bases are TGTGCCAGCAGCTTAGCGCGAAGCCAGTACGAGCAGTACTTC.

This clonotype was observed a single time. The chain employs TRBV30 and TRBJ2-7, with D maybe TRBD1 (6 bases). V shed 1 base and J shed 4 bases, with 11 bases lying between them. CDR1 GTSNPN and CDR2 SVGIG come from the germline V gene (reference sequence). The CDR3 runs to 13 residues. In DNA form, the CDR3 reads TGTGCCTGGAGTGCAGGACAGAAGTACGAGCAGTACTTC. Residues: CAWSAGQKYEQYF.

In this sample, this clonotype turned up a few times. The CDR3 loop reads CASSLLGYSNQPQHF. Here the CDR3 DNA reads TGCGCCAGCAGCTTGTTGGGATATAGCAATCAGCCCCAGCATTTT. V and J are TRBV5-1 and TRBJ1-5, with unresolved D. This CDR3 comprises 15 residues. Germline-derived CDR1 and CDR2 are SGHRS and YFSETQ. The V end was cut by 1 base, the J end by 0 bases, with 8 bases between.

V gene TRBV2 combines with J gene TRBJ2-7; TRBD1 aligns across 12 bases. Germline-derived CDR1 and CDR2 are SNHLY and FYNNEI. The CDR3 spans 18 residues. V gave up 4 bases and J gave up 3 bases; unmatched junction bases: 13. This CDR3 is CASSGPLGQGAYNYEQYF. The CDR3 DNA is TGTGCCAGCAGTGGACCCTTGGGACAGGGGGCCTACAACTACGAGCAGTACTTC.